This T cell receptor beta chain was observed in a study of technical replicates of blood from a handful of donors. The V and J ends lost 0 bases and 6 bases respectively, with 7 bases between them. Germline assignment: CDR1 SGDLS and CDR2 YYNGEE. The CDR3 loop spans 13 amino acids. Generated by immunoSEQ multiplex PCR, the TCRdb table keeps only in-frame clones and is missing some. This sample carries about 70,000 clones, just under 97% of them seen once, and the ten largest clones take 0.2% to 0.25%. The sequencing input was T cells isolated from PBMCs. The receptor comes from a human donor in good health. The V gene is TRBV9, the J gene TRBJ1-5; D unclear. As DNA, the CDR3 is TGTGCCAGCAGCGTAGCGGTCGGTCAGCCCCAGCATTTT. It is translated as CASSVAVGQPQHF. The full variable domain, its missing parts supplied by reference TRBV9 and TRBJ1-5, is DSGVTQTPKHLITATGQRVTLRCSPRSGDLSVYWYQQSLDQGLQFLIQYYNGEERAKGNILERFSAQQFPDLHSELNLSSLELGDSALYFCASSVAVGQPQHFGDGTRLSIL.